The source of this T cell receptor (beta chain) is a study of cytomegalovirus exposure and HLA in healthy donors. Overall study context: A previous analysis identified 95 million to 140 million unique TCR beta sequences derived from 180 million or so T cells. Genotyping of 430 or so donors showed that about 79% belonged to the Caucasian-associated ancestry cluster. Study-level points and caveats: Immune exposure data for these donors was limited to CMV serostatus.

A multiplex PCR was run with 60 Vbeta primers and 13 Jbeta primers. The data were produced by immunoSEQ multiplex PCR, yet TCRdb's version contains in-frame clones alone and is incomplete. The table includes about 140,000 clones, roughly four fifths detected once. Germline V CDR1 and CDR2: SGHDT, YYEEEE. The CDR3 totals 14 residues. V was clipped by 4 bases and J by 2 bases; unmatched bases: 5. Comments on this clone: Its cognate antigen is unknown.

The sample was PBMCs. This clonotype originated in a man aged 30 to 45 in good health and CMV-seronegative. The V call is TRBV5-6, the J call TRBJ2-7; 8 bases fit TRBD1. The chain's CDR3 is CASSPGTGTYEQYF. The CDR3 DNA reads as TGTGCCAGCAGCCCCGGGACAGGCACCTACGAGCAGTACTTC.